This T cell receptor (beta chain) was identified in a study of a mutant IDH1 vaccine in newly diagnosed glioma. Study-level information: Vaccination was launched 4-6 weeks after radiotherapy alone, or with temozolomide cycles. Patients' prior therapy spanned radiotherapy, temozolomide, or both; most underwent both.

The sample's time point: week 47, end of study. With topical imiquimod, each dose of the vaccine consisted of 300 ug of mutant IDH1 20-mer peptide. To note about this clone: Its target is not known.

Whole-study findings and limits: The study observed vaccine-induced immune responses in 90% to 95% of patients.

Profiled with immunoSEQ multiplex PCR; TCRdb holds only in-frame clones, not every one. The table has 30,000 to 35,000 clones, 80% to 95% seen once. The germline V gene encodes CDR1 SGHDT and CDR2 YYEEEE. The trim removed 0 bases at V and 5 bases at J, leaving 7 bases unmatched. This CDR3 region has 15 residues. V gene TRBV5-6 combines with J gene TRBJ1-1; 7 bases fit TRBD1. The specimen comprised PBMCs, sampled from a glioma patient whose treatment included an IDH1 peptide vaccine. The clonotype comes from a woman aged 40 to 50 with glioma. The CDR3 coding sequence is TGTGCCAGCAGCTTGGATCCAGGGGGAAGGACTGAAGCTTTCTTT. Protein: CASSLDPGGRTEAFF. The full variable domain, in which reference TRBV5-6 and TRBJ1-1 provide the parts outside the CDR3, is DAGVTQSPTHLIKTRGQQVTLRCSPKSGHDTVSWYQQALGQGPQFIFQYYEEEERQRGNFPDRFSGHQFPNYSSELNVNALLLGDSALYLCASSLDPGGRTEAFFGQGTRLTVV.